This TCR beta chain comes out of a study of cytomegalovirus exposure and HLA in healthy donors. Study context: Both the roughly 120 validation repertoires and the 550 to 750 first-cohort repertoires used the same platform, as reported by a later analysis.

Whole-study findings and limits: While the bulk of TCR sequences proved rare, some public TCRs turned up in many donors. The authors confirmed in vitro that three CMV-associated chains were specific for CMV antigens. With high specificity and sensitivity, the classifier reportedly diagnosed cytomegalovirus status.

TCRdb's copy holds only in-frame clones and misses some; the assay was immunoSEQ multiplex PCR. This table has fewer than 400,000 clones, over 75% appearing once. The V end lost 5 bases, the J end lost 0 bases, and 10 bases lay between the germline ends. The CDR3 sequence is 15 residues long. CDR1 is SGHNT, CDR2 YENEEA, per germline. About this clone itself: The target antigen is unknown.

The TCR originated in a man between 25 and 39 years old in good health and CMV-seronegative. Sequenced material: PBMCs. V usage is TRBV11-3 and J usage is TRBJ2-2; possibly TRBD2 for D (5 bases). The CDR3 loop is CASSRTAPNTGELFF. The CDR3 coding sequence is TGTGCCAGCAGCCGGACTGCTCCGAACACCGGGGAGCTGTTTTTT.